This T cell receptor beta chain emerged from a study of long-term antiretroviral therapy in people with HIV. They ran version v3.0 of the immunoSEQ assay at survey level. Sequenced by immunoSEQ multiplex PCR; TCRdb stores in-frame clones only, minus some. Here the sample spans 35,000 or so clones, around 85% being singletons. Treatment for all HIV-infected participants took place in the United States. General study points: Among HIV repertoires, CDR3 length ranges were narrower than those of controls. Repertoire composition at all time points was dominated by clones that had expanded before ART.

To note about this clone: Its specificity is not known.

The trim removed 0 bases at V and 6 bases at J, leaving 4 bases unmatched. This CDR3 comprises 16 residues. Germline assignment: CDR1 SGDLS and CDR2 YYNGEE. The chain links TRBV9 to TRBJ2-1; TRBD1 matches at 12 bases. Sequences were derived from unsorted PBMCs, sampled 2.2 years after starting antiretroviral therapy. This sequence was found in a man between 18 and 29 years old with HIV. This CDR3 is CASSVAGGQGANEQFF. The DNA for the CDR3 is TGTGCCAGCAGCGTAGCTGGGGGACAGGGGGCCAATGAGCAGTTCTTC.